A single sample gave rise to the 22 T cell receptor delta chains below, sequenced in a study of fetal and pediatric gammadelta thymocytes. TCRdb re-called clones from the reads using CATT. Of about 2,000 delta-chain clones listed, around a quarter are singletons. Sequenced material: non-Vgamma9Vdelta2 gamma-delta T cells from the thymus. Described subset: CD3+gammadeltaTCR+ thymocytes not co-expressing Vgamma9 and Vdelta2. These receptors were obtained from a child who underwent cardiac surgery and was recorded as healthy.

This clone qualifies as medium-sized (0.01 to 0.1%). The chain couples TRDV1 to TRDJ1, with 10 bases aligning to TRDD3. V trimming: 1 base; J trimming: 4 bases; junction bases outside the gene matches: 21. From germline, CDR1 is TSWWSYY and CDR2 QGS. This CDR3 comprises 21 residues. The CDR3 DNA reads TGTGCTCTTGGGGAACGGATCGTAGGACCCTCGTACTGGGGGATCGGCGATAAACTCATCTTT. Translating it yields CALGERIVGPSYWGIGDKLIF.

About this clone itself: A read error may be the cause here, since a much bigger clone is one base away. Distinct nucleotide sequences in the sample also encode this CDR3. The chain joins TRDV1 to TRDJ1, with D maybe TRDD3 (5 bases). The CDR3 length is 21 residues. CDR1 and CDR2 from the germline V gene are TSWWSYY and QGS. This chain's CDR3 is CALGEVIPTTGGVPYTDKLIF. The CDR3 DNA follows: TGTGCCCTTGGGGAAGTCATACCGACGACAGGGGGGGTCCCGTACACCGATAAACTCATCTTT.

There are a few counts of this clone. A much more abundant neighbour one base away suggests this may be a read error. The genes are TRDV1 and TRDJ1; 13 nucleotides match TRDD3. In germline, CDR1 is TSWWSYY, CDR2 QGS. The CDR3 consists of 22 residues. V was pared by 4 bases and J by 0 bases, with 20 bases of the junction left unmatched. The CDR3 spells CALGVPALPYWGIRSHTDKLIF. CDR3 bases: TGTGCTCTTGGGGTCCCTGCCCTCCCGTACTGGGGGATACGCTCGCACACCGATAAACTCATCTTT.

This clone is medium-sized within its sample. This rearrangement joins TRDV1 to TRDJ1; 9 nucleotides line up with TRDD2. The ends lost 3 bases at V and 0 bases at J; junction bases unmatched: 23. The CDR3 loop spans 22 amino acids. Per the germline V gene, CDR1 is TSWWSYY and CDR2 is QGS. CDR3 sequence: CALGDPCYLPTKWGTYTDKLIF. CDR3 DNA sequence: TGTGCTCTTGGGGATCCCTGTTACCTTCCTACGAAGTGGGGGACGTACACCGATAAACTCATCTTT.

Sample share makes this clone large. The chain has TRDV1 and TRDJ1; weak D call: TRDD3 (6 bases). Between the trimmed V and J ends, which lost 0 bases and 2 bases, there was a span of 10 bases. Germline V CDR1 and CDR2: TSWWSYY, QGS. This CDR3 is 15 amino acids long. CDR3 region: CALGELWGSTDKLIF. CDR3 coding DNA: TGTGCTCTTGGGGAACTCTGGGGATCTACCGATAAACTCATCTTT.

This clone is termed medium-sized. The chain combines TRDV3 with TRDJ1; TRDD3 agrees at 9 bases. J lost 7 bases, V lost 2 bases, and 20 bases had no gene match. CDR3 length equals 17 residues. Per the germline V gene, CDR1 is TVYSNPD and CDR2 is GDNSRS (reference sequence). The CDR3: CAFLTYVDWGTNGKLIF. The CDR3 nucleotides are TGTGCCTTTCTGACCTACGTCGACTGGGGGACAAATGGTAAACTCATCTTT.

Regarding this clone: A far larger clone is only one base removed, so a read error is likely. The chain links TRAV29/DV5 to TRDJ1; the D call may be TRDD2 or TRDD3 (6 bases each). The CDR3 covers 24 residues. The ends were cut back, 3 bases at V and 0 bases at J, with 42 bases in the middle. From germline, CDR1 is NSMFDY and CDR2 ISSIKDK. The CDR3: CAATSRSYSRPSPRYGAYTDKLIF. In DNA, the CDR3 is TGTGCAGCAACCTCGCGATCCTATTCGCGCCCTTCCCCCAGATACGGGGCGTACACCGATAAACTCATCTTT.

By proportion, this clone is medium-sized. The rearrangement joins TRDV1 to TRDJ1, with TRDD3 matching 7 bases. V lost 0 bases, J lost 0 bases, and 16 bases stayed unmatched. The CDR3 is 20 amino acids. From germline, CDR1 is TSWWSYY and CDR2 QGS. CDR3 nucleotides: TGTGCTCTTGGGGAACTAACTCCAGAGGGGGATCTCCTGAACACCGATAAACTCATCTTT. It is translated as CALGELTPEGDLLNTDKLIF.

To note about this clone: Since a far larger clone is one base different, this is likely a read error. The same CDR3 also results from other DNA sequences found in this sample. The chain uses TRDV3 and TRDJ1, with 8 bases that match TRDD3. Looked up from germline, CDR1 is TVYSNPD and CDR2 is GDNSRS (reference sequence). The length of the CDR3 is 20 residues. This CDR3 is CALTTGQGERGYCYTDKLIF. In nucleotides, the CDR3 is TGTGCCTTGACGACCGGGCAAGGGGAGAGGGGATACTGTTACACCGACAAACTCATCTTT.

By share of the sample, this clone is medium-sized. This chain uses TRDV1 with TRDJ1; D may be TRDD3 (6 bases). The CDR3 is 22 residues long. CDR1 TSWWSYY and CDR2 QGS come from the germline V gene. The ends were cut back, 2 bases at V and 0 bases at J, with 31 bases in the middle. CDR3: CALGEVTYPLWGPLGYTDKLIF. The DNA of the CDR3 is TGTGCTCTTGGGGAAGTAACCTATCCCCTCTGGGGACCTCTTGGGTACACCGATAAACTCATCTTT.

This clone has a handful of counts. The rearrangement joins TRDV1 to TRDJ1; TRDD3 aligns across 7 bases. Per germline, CDR1 TSWWSYY and CDR2 QGS. The trim removed 0 bases at V and 1 base at J, leaving 14 bases unmatched. The CDR3 consists of 19 residues. The CDR3 region has the DNA TGTGCTCTTGGGGAACTATATCTCCTAAAGGATACGCGCACCGATAAACTCATCTTT. This gives the protein CALGELYLLKDTRTDKLIF.

In its sample, this clone is large (0.1 to 1%). This sequence joins TRDV3 and TRDJ1, with no clear D. Germline-derived CDR1 and CDR2 are TVYSNPD and GDNSRS (reference sequence). The length of the CDR3 is 13 residues. V was pared by 1 base and J by 8 bases, with 17 bases between. The CDR3 nucleotides are TGTGCCTTTAAGGCTACCCGGGTGGCGAAACTCATCTTT. Its protein is CAFKATRVAKLIF.

In regard to this clone: This likely stems from a read error, as it lies one base from a far larger clone. V usage is TRDV1 and J usage is TRDJ1; 10 nucleotides agree with TRDD3. The germline V gene encodes CDR1 TSWWSYY and CDR2 QGS. V gave up 8 bases and J gave up 3 bases; unmatched junction bases: 27. The CDR3 totals 21 residues. The CDR3 here is CALRRDSYRTGGLRRSDKLIF. The CDR3 nucleotides read TGTGCTCTTAGGAGGGATTCCTACCGTACTGGGGGATTACGCCGGTCCGATAAACTCATCTTT.

By proportion, this clone is medium-sized. The genes are TRDV1 and TRDJ3; 11 bases align to TRDD3. V lost 0 bases to trimming and J lost 0 bases; unmatched junction nucleotides: 22. Germline values: CDR1 TSWWSYY, CDR2 QGS. The CDR3 has 26 amino acids. The CDR3 nucleotides are TGTGCTCTTGGGGAACTTTGTCCCACGCTTTTCTCTGGGGGATACCCCGGCTCCTGGGACACCCGACAGATGTTTTTC. This translates into CALGELCPTLFSGGYPGSWDTRQMFF.

This clone counts as medium-sized (0.01 to 0.1%). V usage is TRDV2 and J usage is TRDJ1, with 10 positions matching TRDD3. The germline V gene encodes CDR1 GEAIGNYY and CDR2 EKD. CDR3 length: 18 amino acids. The trim removed 4 bases at V and 2 bases at J, leaving 15 bases unmatched. CDR3 sequence (DNA): TGTGCCTGTGAACGTACTGGGGGATCAGCGTCCGGGACCGATAAACTCATCTTT. Its protein is CACERTGGSASGTDKLIF.

For this clone: A much larger clonotype is one base distant, so this may be a read error. The gene calls are TRDV1 and TRDJ1; weak D call: TRDD3 (6 bases). The germline CDR1 and CDR2 sequences are TSWWSYY and QGS. With 0 bases removed from V and 0 bases from J, the gap between germline ends came to 26 bases. The CDR3 length is 21 residues. The CDR3 loop reads CALGELVYPYCGISYTDKLIF. CDR3 in DNA: TGTGCTCTTGGGGAACTGGTCTATCCTTACTGTGGGATATCATACACCGATAAACTCATCTTT.

The chain couples TRDV2 to TRDJ1, with D unclear. In germline, CDR1 is GEAIGNYY, CDR2 EKD. V lost 1 base and J 0 bases, leaving 11 bases between the germline ends. There are 15 residues in the CDR3. This chain's CDR3 is CACDTRPVYTDKLIF. The CDR3 nucleotides read TGTGCCTGTGACACGAGGCCAGTATACACCGATAAACTCATCTTT.

By proportion, this clone is medium-sized. The V call is TRDV3, the J call TRDJ1, with 11 bases aligning to TRDD3. The germline V gene has CDR1 TVYSNPD and CDR2 GDNSRS (reference sequence). The ends lost 3 bases at V and 11 bases at J; junction bases unmatched: 14. The length of the CDR3 is 14 residues. The CDR3 is CAFKVGDTKINLIF. CDR3 in DNA: TGTGCCTTCAAGGTGGGGGATACGAAAATTAATCTCATCTTT.

The V gene is TRDV3, the J gene TRDJ1, with 11 bases that match TRDD3. V trimming: 2 bases; J trimming: 1 base; junction bases outside the gene matches: 27. This CDR3 comprises 22 residues. The V gene's germline CDR1 is TVYSNPD and CDR2 GDNSRS (reference sequence). The CDR3 DNA reads as TGTGCCTTTCCTCTGCCCGACTGGGGGATATTTAGGTTTCCGGGTCGCACCGATAAACTCATCTTT. Translation gives CAFPLPDWGIFRFPGRTDKLIF.

This clone ranks as large (0.1 to 1%). The genes are TRDV3 and TRDJ1, with 7 positions matching TRDD3. This CDR3 is built from 17 residues. Germline V gives CDR1 TVYSNPD, CDR2 GDNSRS (reference sequence). With 5 bases clipped from V and 6 bases from J, the junction kept 24 bases outside the gene matches. The CDR3, as DNA: TGTGCCAAAAGGTCCGGGGGAGAGGGGATAAGAGCGCATAAACTCATCTTT. This codes for CAKRSGGEGIRAHKLIF.

Within the sample, this clone is medium-sized. The chain recombines TRDV1 with TRDJ1, with D possibly being TRDD2 (6 bases). CDR1 and CDR2 (germline): TSWWSYY, QGS. The CDR3 spans 18 residues. Trimming took off 4 bases at V and 3 bases at J, with 24 bases between the two ends. This CDR3 reads CALGVSYPTEGGPDKLIF. The CDR3 DNA is TGTGCTCTTGGGGTAAGCTATCCTACAGAAGGTGGCCCCGATAAACTCATCTTT.

Only a few counts were recorded for this clone. A far larger clone lies a single base away; this is likely a read error. This chain uses TRDV1 with TRDJ1; no clear D. The CDR3 has 12 amino acids. Germline V gene sequence: CDR1 TSWWSYY, CDR2 QGS. V was trimmed by 8 bases and J by 0 bases, leaving 7 bases between them. The CDR3 nucleotides are TGTGCTCTTCAATTGTACACCGATAAACTCATCTTT. Translation gives CALQLYTDKLIF.